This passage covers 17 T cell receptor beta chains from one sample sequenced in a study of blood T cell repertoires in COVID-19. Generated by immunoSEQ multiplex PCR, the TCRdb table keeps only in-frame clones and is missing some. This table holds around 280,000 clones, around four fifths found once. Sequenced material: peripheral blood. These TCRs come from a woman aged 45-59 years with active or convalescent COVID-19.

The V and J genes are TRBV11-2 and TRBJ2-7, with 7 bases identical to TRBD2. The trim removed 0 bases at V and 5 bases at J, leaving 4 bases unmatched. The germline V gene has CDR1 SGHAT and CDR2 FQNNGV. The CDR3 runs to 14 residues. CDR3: CASSLEAGRDEQYF. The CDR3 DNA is TGTGCCAGCAGCTTAGAAGCAGGGAGGGACGAGCAGTACTTC.

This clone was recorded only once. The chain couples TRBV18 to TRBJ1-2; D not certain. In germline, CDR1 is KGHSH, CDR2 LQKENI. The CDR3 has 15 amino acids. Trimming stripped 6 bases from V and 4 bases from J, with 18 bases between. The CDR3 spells CASSPGADLSYGYTF. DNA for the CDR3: TGTGCCAGCTCCCCAGGTGCGGATTTAAGCTATGGCTACACCTTC.

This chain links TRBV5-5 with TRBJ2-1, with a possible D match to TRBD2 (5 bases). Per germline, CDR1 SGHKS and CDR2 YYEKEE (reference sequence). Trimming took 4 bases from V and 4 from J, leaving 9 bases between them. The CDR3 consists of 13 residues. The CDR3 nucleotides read TGTGCCAGCAGCGGCGGGTATTACAATGAGCAGTTCTTC. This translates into CASSGGYYNEQFF.

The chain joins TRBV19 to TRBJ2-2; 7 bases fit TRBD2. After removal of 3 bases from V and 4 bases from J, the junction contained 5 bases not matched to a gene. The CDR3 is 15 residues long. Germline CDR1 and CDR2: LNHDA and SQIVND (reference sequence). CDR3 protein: CASSIGGGRTGELFF. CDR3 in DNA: TGTGCCAGTAGTATCGGCGGGGGACGCACCGGGGAGCTGTTTTTT. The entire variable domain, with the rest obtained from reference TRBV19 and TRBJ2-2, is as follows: DGGITQSPKYLFRKEGQNVTLSCEQNLNHDAMYWYRQDPGQGLRLIYYSQIVNDFQKGDIAEGYSVSREKKESFPLTVTSAQKNPTAFYLCASSIGGGRTGELFFGEGSRLTVL.

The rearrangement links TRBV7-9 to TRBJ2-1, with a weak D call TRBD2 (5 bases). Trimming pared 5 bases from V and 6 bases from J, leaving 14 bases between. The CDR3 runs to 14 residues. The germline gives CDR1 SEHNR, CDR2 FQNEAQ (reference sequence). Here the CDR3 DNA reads TGTGCCAGCAGCATTTCCGGGAACCTCAATGAGCAGTTCTTC. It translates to CASSISGNLNEQFF. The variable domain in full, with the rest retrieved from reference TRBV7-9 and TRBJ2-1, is DTGVSQNPRHKITKRGQNVTFRCDPISEHNRLYWYRQTLGQGPEFLTYFQNEAQLEKSRLLSDRFSAERPKGSFSTLEIQRTEQGDSAMYLCASSISGNLNEQFFGPGTRLTVL.

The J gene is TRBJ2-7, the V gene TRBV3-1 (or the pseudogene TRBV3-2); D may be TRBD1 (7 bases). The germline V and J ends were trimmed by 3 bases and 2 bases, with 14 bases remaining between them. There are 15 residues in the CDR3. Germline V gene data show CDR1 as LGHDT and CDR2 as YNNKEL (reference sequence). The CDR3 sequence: CASSHQGGGAYEQYF. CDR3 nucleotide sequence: TGTGCCAGCAGCCACCAAGGGGGCGGGGCCTACGAGCAGTACTTC.

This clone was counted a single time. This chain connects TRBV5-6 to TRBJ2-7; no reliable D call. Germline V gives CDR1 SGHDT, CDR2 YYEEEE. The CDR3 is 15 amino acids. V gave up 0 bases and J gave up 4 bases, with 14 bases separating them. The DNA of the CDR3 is TGTGCCAGCAGCTTGGGTTTAGGCAGGAAATACGAGCAGTACTTC. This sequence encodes CASSLGLGRKYEQYF.

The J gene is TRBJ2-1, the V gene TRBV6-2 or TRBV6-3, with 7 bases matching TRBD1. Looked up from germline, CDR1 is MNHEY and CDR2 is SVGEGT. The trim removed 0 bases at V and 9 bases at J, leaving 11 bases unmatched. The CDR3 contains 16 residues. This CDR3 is CASSYSADRATTEQFF. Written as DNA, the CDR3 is TGTGCCAGCAGTTACTCGGCTGACAGGGCGACTACTGAGCAGTTCTTC.

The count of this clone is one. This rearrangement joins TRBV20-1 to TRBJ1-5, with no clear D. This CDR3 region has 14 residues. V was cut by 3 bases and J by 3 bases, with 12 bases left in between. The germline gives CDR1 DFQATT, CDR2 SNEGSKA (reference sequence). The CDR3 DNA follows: TGCAGTGCTAGTCGAGGAGTTATCAATCAGCCCCAGCATTTT. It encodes CSASRGVINQPQHF.

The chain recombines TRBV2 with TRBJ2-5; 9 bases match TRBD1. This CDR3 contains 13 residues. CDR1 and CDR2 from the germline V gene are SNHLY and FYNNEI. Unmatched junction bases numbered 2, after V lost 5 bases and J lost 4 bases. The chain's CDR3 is CASSLTGGETQYF. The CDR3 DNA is TGTGCCAGCAGTTTGACAGGGGGAGAGACCCAGTACTTC. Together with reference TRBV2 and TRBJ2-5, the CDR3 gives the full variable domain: EPEVTQTPSHQVTQMGQEVILRCVPISNHLYFYWYRQILGQKVEFLVSFYNNEISEKSEIFDDQFSVERPDGSNFTLKIRSTKLEDSAMYFCASSLTGGETQYFGPGTRLLVL.

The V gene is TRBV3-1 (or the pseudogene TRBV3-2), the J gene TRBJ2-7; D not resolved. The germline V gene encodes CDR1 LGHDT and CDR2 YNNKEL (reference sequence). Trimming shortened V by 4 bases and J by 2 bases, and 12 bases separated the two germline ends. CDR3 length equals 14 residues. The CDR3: CASSPRDKPYEQYF. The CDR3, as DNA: TGTGCCAGCAGCCCTCGCGACAAGCCCTACGAGCAGTACTTC.

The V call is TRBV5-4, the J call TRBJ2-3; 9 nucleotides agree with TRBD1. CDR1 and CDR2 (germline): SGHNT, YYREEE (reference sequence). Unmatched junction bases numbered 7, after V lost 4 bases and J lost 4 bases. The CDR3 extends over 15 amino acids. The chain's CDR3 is CASSVPGQGSDTQYF. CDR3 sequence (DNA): TGTGCCAGCAGCGTACCGGGACAGGGTTCAGATACGCAGTATTTT.

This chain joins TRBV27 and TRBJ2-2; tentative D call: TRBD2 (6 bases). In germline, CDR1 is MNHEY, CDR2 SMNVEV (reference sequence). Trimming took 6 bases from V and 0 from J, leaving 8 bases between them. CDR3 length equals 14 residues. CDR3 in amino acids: CASRSGPNTGELFF. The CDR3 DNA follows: TGTGCCAGCAGGAGCGGGCCGAACACCGGGGAGCTGTTTTTT.

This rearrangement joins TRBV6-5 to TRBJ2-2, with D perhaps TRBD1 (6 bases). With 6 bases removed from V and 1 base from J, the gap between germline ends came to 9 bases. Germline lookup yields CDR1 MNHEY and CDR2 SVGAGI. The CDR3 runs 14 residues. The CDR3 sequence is CASSPGQNTGELFF. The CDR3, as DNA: TGTGCCAGCAGCCCGGGACAGAACACCGGGGAGCTGTTTTTT.

CDR3 DNA sequence: TGTGCCATCAGTGAAGGAATCATGGGGCGGGAGGTCACAGATACGCAGTATTTT. Translation gives CAISEGIMGREVTDTQYF. The chain joins TRBV10-3 to TRBJ2-3, with 8 bases matching TRBD2. The CDR3 loop spans 18 amino acids. V lost 3 bases, J lost 2 bases, and 13 bases stayed unmatched. Germline V gene sequence: CDR1 ENHRY, CDR2 SYGVKD.

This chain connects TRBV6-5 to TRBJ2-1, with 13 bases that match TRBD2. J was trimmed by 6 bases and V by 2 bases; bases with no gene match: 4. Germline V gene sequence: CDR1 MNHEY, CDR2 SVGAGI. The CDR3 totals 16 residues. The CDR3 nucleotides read TGTGCCAGCAGTTACGGGACTAGCGGGATTTTCAATGAGCAGTTCTTC. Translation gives CASSYGTSGIFNEQFF.

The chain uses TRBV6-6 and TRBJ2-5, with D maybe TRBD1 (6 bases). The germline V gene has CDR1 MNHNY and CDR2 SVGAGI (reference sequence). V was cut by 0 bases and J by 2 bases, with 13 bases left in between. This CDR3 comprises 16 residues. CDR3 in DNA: TGTGCCAGCAGTTACTCGGTAGCCGGGACACAAGAGACCCAGTACTTC. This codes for CASSYSVAGTQETQYF.